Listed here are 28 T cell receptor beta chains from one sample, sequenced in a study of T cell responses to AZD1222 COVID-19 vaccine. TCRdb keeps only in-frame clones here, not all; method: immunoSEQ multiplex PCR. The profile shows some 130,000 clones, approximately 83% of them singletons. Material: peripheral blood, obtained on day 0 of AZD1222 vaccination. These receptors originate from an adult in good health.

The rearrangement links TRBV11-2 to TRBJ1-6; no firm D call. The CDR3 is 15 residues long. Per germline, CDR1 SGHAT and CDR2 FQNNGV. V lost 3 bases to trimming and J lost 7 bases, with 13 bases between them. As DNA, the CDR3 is TGTGCCAGCAGCTTCCGGCCCTGGGAGAATTCACCCCTCCACTTT. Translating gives CASSFRPWENSPLHF. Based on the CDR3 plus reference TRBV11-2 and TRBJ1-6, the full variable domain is EAGVAQSPRYKIIEKRQSVAFWCNPISGHATLYWYQQILGQGPKLLIQFQNNGVVDDSQLPKDRFSAERLKGVDSTLKIQPAKLEDSAVYLCASSFRPWENSPLHFGNGTRLTVT.

In DNA, the CDR3 is TGCGCCAGCAGCTTGGGGGGGTCCGGCTACACCTTC. Its translation: CASSLGGSGYTF. The gene calls are TRBV5-1 and TRBJ1-2, with D perhaps matching TRBD1 (5 bases). The CDR3 is made up of 12 amino acids. In germline, CDR1 is SGHRS, CDR2 YFSETQ. V lost 0 bases and J lost 8, with 8 bases in between.

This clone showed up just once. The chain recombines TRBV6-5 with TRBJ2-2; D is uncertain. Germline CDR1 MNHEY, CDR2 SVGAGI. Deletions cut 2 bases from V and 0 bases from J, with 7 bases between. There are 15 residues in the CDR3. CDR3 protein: CASSYTNANTGELFF. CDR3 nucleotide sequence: TGTGCCAGCAGTTACACTAACGCGAACACCGGGGAGCTGTTTTTT.

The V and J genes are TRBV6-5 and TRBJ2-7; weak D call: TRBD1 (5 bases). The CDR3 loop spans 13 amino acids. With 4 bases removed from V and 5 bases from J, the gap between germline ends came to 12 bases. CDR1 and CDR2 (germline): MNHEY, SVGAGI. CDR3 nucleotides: TGTGCCAGCAGTTTCGACAGAGCAAACGAGCAGTACTTC. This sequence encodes CASSFDRANEQYF.

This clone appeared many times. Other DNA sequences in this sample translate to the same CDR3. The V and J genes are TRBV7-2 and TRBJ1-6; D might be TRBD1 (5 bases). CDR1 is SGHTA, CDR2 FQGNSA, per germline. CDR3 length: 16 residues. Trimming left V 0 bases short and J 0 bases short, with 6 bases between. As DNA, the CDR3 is TGTGCCAGCAGCTTAGCGCAGGGCTCCTATAATTCACCCCTCCACTTT. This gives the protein CASSLAQGSYNSPLHF.

This CDR3 is CASSPPARGQETQYF. The CDR3 bases are TGTGCCAGCAGCCCTCCCGCCAGGGGCCAAGAGACCCAGTACTTC. The J gene is TRBJ2-5, the V gene TRBV14; TRBD1 might be the D (6 bases). CDR1 SGHDN and CDR2 FVKESK come from the germline V gene. CDR3 length: 15 amino acids. V was trimmed by 4 bases and J by 1 base, leaving 13 bases between them.

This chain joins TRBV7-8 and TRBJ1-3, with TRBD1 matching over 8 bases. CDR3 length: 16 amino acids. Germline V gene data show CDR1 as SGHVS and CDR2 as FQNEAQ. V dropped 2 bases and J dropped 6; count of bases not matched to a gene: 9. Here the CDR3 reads CASSLHRETGENTIYF. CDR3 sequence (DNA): TGTGCCAGCAGCTTACACCGGGAGACAGGGGAAAACACCATATATTTT.

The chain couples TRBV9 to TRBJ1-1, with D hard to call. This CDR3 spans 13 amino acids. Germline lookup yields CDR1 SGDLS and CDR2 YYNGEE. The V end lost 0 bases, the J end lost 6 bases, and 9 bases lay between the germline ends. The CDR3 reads CASSVDPGPEAFF. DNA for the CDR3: TGTGCCAGCAGCGTAGATCCGGGCCCTGAAGCTTTCTTT. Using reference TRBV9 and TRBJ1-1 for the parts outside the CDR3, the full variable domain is DSGVTQTPKHLITATGQRVTLRCSPRSGDLSVYWYQQSLDQGLQFLIQYYNGEERAKGNILERFSAQQFPDLHSELNLSSLELGDSALYFCASSVDPGPEAFFGQGTRLTVV.

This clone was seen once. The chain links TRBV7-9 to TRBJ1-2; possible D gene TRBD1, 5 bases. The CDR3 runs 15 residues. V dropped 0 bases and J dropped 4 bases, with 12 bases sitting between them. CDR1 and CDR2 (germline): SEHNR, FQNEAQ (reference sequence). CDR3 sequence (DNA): TGTGCCAGCAGCTTAGCCGGGACGGTAGTCTATGGCTACACCTTC. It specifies CASSLAGTVVYGYTF.

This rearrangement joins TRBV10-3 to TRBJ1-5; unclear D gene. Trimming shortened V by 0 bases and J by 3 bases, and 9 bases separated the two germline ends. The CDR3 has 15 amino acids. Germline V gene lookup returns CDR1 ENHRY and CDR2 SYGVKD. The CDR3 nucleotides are TGTGCCATCAGTGAGTCAGGGCCCAACAATCAGCCCCAGCATTTT. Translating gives CAISESGPNNQPQHF.

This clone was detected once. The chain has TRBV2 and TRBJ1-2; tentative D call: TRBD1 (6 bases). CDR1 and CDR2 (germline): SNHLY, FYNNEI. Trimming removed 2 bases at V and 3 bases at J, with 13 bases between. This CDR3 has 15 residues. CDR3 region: CASSEQGSPYYGYTF. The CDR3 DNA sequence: TGTGCCAGCAGTGAACAGGGGTCCCCCTACTATGGCTACACCTTC.

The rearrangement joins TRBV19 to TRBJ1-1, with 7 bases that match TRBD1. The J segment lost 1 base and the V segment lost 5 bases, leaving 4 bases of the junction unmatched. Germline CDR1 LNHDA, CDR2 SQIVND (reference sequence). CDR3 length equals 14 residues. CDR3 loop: CASSPRDRNTEAFF. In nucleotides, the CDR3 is TGTGCCAGTAGTCCCCGGGACAGGAACACTGAAGCTTTCTTT.

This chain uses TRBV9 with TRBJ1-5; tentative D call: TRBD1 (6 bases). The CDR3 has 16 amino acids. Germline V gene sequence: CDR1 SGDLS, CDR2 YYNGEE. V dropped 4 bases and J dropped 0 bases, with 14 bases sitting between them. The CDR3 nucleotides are TGTGCCAGCAGCTCCCGGGGGCGGATTAGCAATCAGCCCCAGCATTTT. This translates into CASSSRGRISNQPQHF.

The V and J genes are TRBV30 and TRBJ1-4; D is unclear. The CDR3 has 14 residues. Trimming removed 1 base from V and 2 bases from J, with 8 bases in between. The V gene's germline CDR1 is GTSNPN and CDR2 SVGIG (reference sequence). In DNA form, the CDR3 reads TGTGCCTGGAGTGCCGGAGGGACTAATGAAAAACTGTTTTTT. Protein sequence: CAWSAGGTNEKLFF. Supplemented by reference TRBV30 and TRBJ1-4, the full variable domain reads SQTIHQWPATLVQPVGSPLSLECTVEGTSNPNLYWYRQAAGRGLQLLFYSVGIGQISSEVPQNLSASRPQDRQFILSSKKLLLSDSGFYLCAWSAGGTNEKLFFGSGTQLSVL.

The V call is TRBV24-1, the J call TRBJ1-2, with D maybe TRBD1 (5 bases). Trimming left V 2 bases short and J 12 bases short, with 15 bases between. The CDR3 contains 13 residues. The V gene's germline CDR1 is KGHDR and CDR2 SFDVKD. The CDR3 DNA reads TGTGCCACCAGTGATTGGGAGGGGTCAAACAACACCTTC. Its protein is CATSDWEGSNNTF.

CDR3 amino acids: CASSLVGQGANEQYF. The CDR3 DNA is TGTGCCAGCAGCTTAGTGGGACAGGGGGCCAACGAGCAGTACTTC. The chain carries TRBV7-9 and TRBJ2-7, with 12 bases lining up with TRBD1. The CDR3 is 15 residues long. V was pared by 1 base and J by 5 bases, with 3 bases of the junction left unmatched. CDR1 is SEHNR, CDR2 FQNEAQ, per germline (reference sequence). The complete variable domain, with remaining parts taken from reference TRBV7-9 and TRBJ2-7, reads DTGVSQNPRHKITKRGQNVTFRCDPISEHNRLYWYRQTLGQGPEFLTYFQNEAQLEKSRLLSDRFSAERPKGSFSTLEIQRTEQGDSAMYLCASSLVGQGANEQYFGPGTRLTVT.

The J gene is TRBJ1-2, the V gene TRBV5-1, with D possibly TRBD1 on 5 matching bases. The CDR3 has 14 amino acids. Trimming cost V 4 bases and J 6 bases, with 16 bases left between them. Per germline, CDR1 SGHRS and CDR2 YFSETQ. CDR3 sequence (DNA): TGCGCCAGCAGCCCGGGTAATGTGGGGGATGGCTACACCTTC. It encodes CASSPGNVGDGYTF.

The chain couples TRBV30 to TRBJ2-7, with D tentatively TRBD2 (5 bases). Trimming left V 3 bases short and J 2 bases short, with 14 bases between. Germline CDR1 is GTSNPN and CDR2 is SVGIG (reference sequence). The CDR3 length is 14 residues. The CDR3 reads CAWSREGIPYEQYF. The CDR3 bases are TGTGCCTGGAGCCGCGAGGGAATACCCTACGAGCAGTACTTC.

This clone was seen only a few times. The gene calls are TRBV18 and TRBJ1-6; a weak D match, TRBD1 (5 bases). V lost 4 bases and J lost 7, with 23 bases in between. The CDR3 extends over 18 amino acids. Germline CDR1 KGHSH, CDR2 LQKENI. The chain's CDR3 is CASSQDSLSGAGNSPLHF. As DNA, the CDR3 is TGTGCCAGCTCACAAGACAGCCTCAGCGGAGCGGGGAATTCACCCCTCCACTTT.

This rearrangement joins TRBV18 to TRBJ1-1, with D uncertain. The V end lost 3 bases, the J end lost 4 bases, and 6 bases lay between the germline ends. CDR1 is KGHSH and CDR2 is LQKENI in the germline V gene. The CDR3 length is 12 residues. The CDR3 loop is CASSPTGTEAFF. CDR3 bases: TGTGCCAGCTCACCGACGGGCACTGAAGCTTTCTTT.

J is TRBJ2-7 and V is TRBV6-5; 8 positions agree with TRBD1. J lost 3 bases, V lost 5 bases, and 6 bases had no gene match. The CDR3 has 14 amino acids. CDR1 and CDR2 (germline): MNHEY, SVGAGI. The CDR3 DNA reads TGTGCCAGCAGTCCCGGGACAGGTATCTACGAGCAGTACTTC. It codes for CASSPGTGIYEQYF.

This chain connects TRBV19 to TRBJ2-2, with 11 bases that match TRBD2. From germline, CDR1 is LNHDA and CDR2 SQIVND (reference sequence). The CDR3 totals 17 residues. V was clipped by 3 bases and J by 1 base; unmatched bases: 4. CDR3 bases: TGTGCCAGTAGTATTGGGGGACTAGCGGTGAACACCGGGGAGCTGTTTTTT. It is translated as CASSIGGLAVNTGELFF.

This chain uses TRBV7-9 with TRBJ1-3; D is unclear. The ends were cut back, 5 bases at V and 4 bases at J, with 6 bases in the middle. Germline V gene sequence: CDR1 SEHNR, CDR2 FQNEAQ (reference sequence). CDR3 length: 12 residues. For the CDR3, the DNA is TGTGCCAGCAGCCAGACCGGAAACACCATATATTTT. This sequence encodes CASSQTGNTIYF.

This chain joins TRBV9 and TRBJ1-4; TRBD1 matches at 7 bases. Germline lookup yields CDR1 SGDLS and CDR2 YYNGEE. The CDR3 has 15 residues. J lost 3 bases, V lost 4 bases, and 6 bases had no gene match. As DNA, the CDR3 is TGTGCCAGCAGCCCGCTTGGACAGGCTAATGAAAAACTGTTTTTT. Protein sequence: CASSPLGQANEKLFF.

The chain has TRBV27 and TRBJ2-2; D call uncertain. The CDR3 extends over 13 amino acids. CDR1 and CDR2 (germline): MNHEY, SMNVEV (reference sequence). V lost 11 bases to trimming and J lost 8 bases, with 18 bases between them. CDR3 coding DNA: TGTGCCGTATTAAATCAGGTTTTAGGGGAGCTGTTTTTT. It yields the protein CAVLNQVLGELFF.

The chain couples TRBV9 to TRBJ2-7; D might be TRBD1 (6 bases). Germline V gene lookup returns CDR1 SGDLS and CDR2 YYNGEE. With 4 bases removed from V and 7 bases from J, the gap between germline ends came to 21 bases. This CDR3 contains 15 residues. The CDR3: CASSLQPGQALEQYF. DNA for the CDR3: TGTGCCAGCAGCCTCCAGCCGGGACAAGCTCTAGAGCAGTACTTC.

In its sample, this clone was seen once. The CDR3 sequence: CSVRTQTVSSYEQYF. CDR3 sequence (DNA): TGCAGCGTTCGCACACAGACGGTTTCCTCCTACGAGCAGTACTTC. The J gene is TRBJ2-7, the V gene TRBV29-1; D not resolved. The CDR3 spans 15 residues. Germline V gene lookup returns CDR1 SQVTM and CDR2 ANQGSEA. V dropped 5 bases and J dropped 0 bases, with 17 bases sitting between them.

This CDR3 is CAWSVSWYGNQPQHF. CDR3 nucleotides: TGTGCCTGGAGTGTAAGCTGGTACGGCAATCAGCCCCAGCATTTT. This rearrangement joins TRBV30 to TRBJ1-5; D uncertain. V was trimmed by 0 bases and J by 2 bases, leaving 11 bases between them. CDR3 length equals 15 residues. The V gene's germline CDR1 is GTSNPN and CDR2 SVGIG (reference sequence).